These 28 T cell receptor beta chains were all obtained from the same sample, sequenced in a study of blood T cell repertoires in COVID-19. Using immunoSEQ multiplex PCR, the repertoire was profiled, and TCRdb retains in-frame clones only, with some absent. The table includes 410,000 or so clones, 89% detected once. Sequencing input: peripheral blood. Receptors were obtained from a woman between 35 and 50 years old with COVID-19, enrolled during active disease.

The sample holds a few counts of this clone. The rearrangement uses TRBV28 and TRBJ1-1; weak D call: TRBD1 (5 bases). The CDR3 length is 11 residues. The V and J ends lost 6 bases and 7 bases respectively, with 9 bases between them. Germline CDR1 MDHEN, CDR2 SYDVKM. The CDR3 is CASRYTGEAFF. The CDR3 bases are TGTGCCAGCAGATATACAGGTGAAGCTTTCTTT. The full variable domain, its missing parts supplied by reference TRBV28 and TRBJ1-1, is DVKVTQSSRYLVKRTGEKVFLECVQDMDHENMFWYRQDPGLGLRLIYFSYDVKMKEKGDIPEGYSVSREKKERFSLILESASTNQTSMYLCASRYTGEAFFGQGTRLTVV.

The chain is built from TRBV25-1 and TRBJ1-4, with 9 bases identical to TRBD1. CDR1 MGHDK and CDR2 SYGVNS come from the germline V gene. The CDR3 consists of 17 residues. The V segment lost 4 bases and the J segment 5 bases; nucleotides outside the gene matches: 11. CDR3 sequence: CASSGPAGTGRNEKLFF. The CDR3 DNA reads as TGTGCCAGCAGTGGGCCTGCCGGGACAGGGCGAAATGAAAAACTGTTTTTT.

The chain combines TRBV10-3 with TRBJ1-2; possibly TRBD1 for D (6 bases). The CDR3 runs 15 residues. CDR1 is ENHRY and CDR2 is SYGVKD in the germline V gene. V dropped 4 bases and J dropped 7 bases, with 19 bases sitting between them. The CDR3 region has the DNA TGTGCCATCAGTGGGTGGACGGGACAAGGCTCTGGCTACACCTTC. Translating it yields CAISGWTGQGSGYTF.

This chain joins TRBV19 and TRBJ2-1, with TRBD2 matching over 8 bases. The CDR3 totals 11 residues. Germline trimming cut 7 bases from V and 9 bases from J; bases unmatched to any gene: 2. CDR1 LNHDA and CDR2 SQIVND come from the germline V gene (reference sequence). CDR3 sequence reads: CASTGGVEQFF. The CDR3 DNA reads TGTGCCAGTACGGGGGGGGTTGAGCAGTTCTTC. Drawing the rest from reference TRBV19 and TRBJ2-1, the complete variable domain is DGGITQSPKYLFRKEGQNVTLSCEQNLNHDAMYWYRQDPGQGLRLIYYSQIVNDFQKGDIAEGYSVSREKKESFPLTVTSAQKNPTAFYLCASTGGVEQFFGPGTRLTVL.

The chain combines TRBV2 with TRBJ1-2, with D unresolved. Trimming cost V 4 bases and J 4 bases, with 10 bases left between them. Germline CDR1 and CDR2: SNHLY and FYNNEI. This CDR3 region has 13 residues. The CDR3 nucleotides are TGTGCCAGCAGTGTGGCGAGAGGCTATGGCTACACCTTC. It codes for CASSVARGYGYTF.

The chain uses TRBV7-9 and TRBJ1-1; D ambiguous. V lost 4 bases to trimming and J lost 0 bases, with 9 bases between them. The V gene's germline CDR1 is SEHNR and CDR2 FQNEAQ (reference sequence). The CDR3 sequence is 14 residues long. The DNA for the CDR3 is TGTGCCAGCAGCTCGAGGAGAATGAACACTGAAGCTTTCTTT. Translating it yields CASSSRRMNTEAFF.

The rearrangement joins TRBV6-5 to TRBJ1-1, with 8 bases aligning to TRBD1. This CDR3 is built from 15 residues. Trimming removed 8 bases from V and 1 base from J; junction bases left unmatched: 9. Germline-derived CDR1 and CDR2 are MNHEY and SVGAGI. Here the CDR3 reads CASLQDRVGNTEAFF. The CDR3 bases are TGTGCCAGCCTTCAGGACAGGGTTGGGAACACTGAAGCTTTCTTT.

V usage is TRBV11-2 and J usage is TRBJ1-2; D perhaps matches TRBD1 (5 bases). The CDR3 is made up of 14 amino acids. The ends were cut back, 3 bases at V and 4 bases at J, with 12 bases in the middle. The germline V gene encodes CDR1 SGHAT and CDR2 FQNNGV. CDR3 sequence reads: CASSLADSAYGYTF. CDR3 sequence (DNA): TGTGCCAGCAGCTTGGCTGACAGCGCCTATGGCTACACCTTC.

This clone was observed once. The chain links TRBV27 to TRBJ1-1; D not resolved. Germline CDR1 reads MNHEY; CDR2 reads SMNVEV (reference sequence). The CDR3 totals 15 residues. V shed 0 bases and J shed 1 base, with 9 bases lying between them. In DNA, the CDR3 is TGTGCCAGCAGTTTATCGAACCCAGGGAACACTGAAGCTTTCTTT. It yields the protein CASSLSNPGNTEAFF.

This clone was counted a single time. The V call is TRBV12-2, the J call TRBJ2-6; the D call of TRBD1 is as the table states it, not checked on the DNA. TRBV12-2 is termed a pseudogene. The CDR3 covers 16 residues. The CDR3 reads CASRLAPGGGSLGLTF. The CDR3 nucleotides read TGTGCAAGTCGCTTAGCGCCAGGGGGTGGGTCGCTAGGCCTGACTTTC.

Notes on this clone: At the DNA level, this CDR3 is encoded by other sequences in the same sample as well. The rearrangement uses TRBV9 and TRBJ2-1; the D gene is possibly TRBD1 (6 bases). Germline V lookup: CDR1 SGDLS, CDR2 YYNGEE. Deletions cut 0 bases from V and 1 base from J, with 8 bases between. The CDR3 loop spans 15 amino acids. The CDR3 here is CASSVAGASYNEQFF. The CDR3, as DNA: TGTGCCAGCAGCGTAGCAGGGGCGTCCTACAATGAGCAGTTCTTC. Full variable domain (missing parts from reference TRBV9 and TRBJ2-1): DSGVTQTPKHLITATGQRVTLRCSPRSGDLSVYWYQQSLDQGLQFLIQYYNGEERAKGNILERFSAQQFPDLHSELNLSSLELGDSALYFCASSVAGASYNEQFFGPGTRLTVL.

This sequence joins TRBV29-1 and TRBJ2-3, with 9 positions matching TRBD2. CDR3 length: 14 residues. V dropped 4 bases and J dropped 3; count of bases not matched to a gene: 5. Germline V gene sequence: CDR1 SQVTM, CDR2 ANQGSEA. The CDR3 sequence is CSVAPGLATDTQYF. In DNA form, the CDR3 reads TGCAGCGTTGCCCCGGGACTAGCTACAGATACGCAGTATTTT.

CDR3 coding DNA: TGTGCCAGCAGTGGACAGGGTCCGAACACTGAAGCTTTCTTT. Translation gives CASSGQGPNTEAFF. This sequence joins TRBV2 and TRBJ1-1; 7 bases match TRBD1. The J segment lost 1 base and the V segment lost 4 bases, leaving 3 bases of the junction unmatched. Germline V gene data show CDR1 as SNHLY and CDR2 as FYNNEI. The CDR3 has 14 residues. The variable domain in full, with the rest retrieved from reference TRBV2 and TRBJ1-1, is EPEVTQTPSHQVTQMGQEVILRCVPISNHLYFYWYRQILGQKVEFLVSFYNNEISEKSEIFDDQFSVERPDGSNFTLKIRSTKLEDSAMYFCASSGQGPNTEAFFGQGTRLTVV.

This chain links TRBV19 with TRBJ2-3; 9 bases match TRBD2. The CDR3 consists of 13 residues. Per the germline V gene, CDR1 is LNHDA and CDR2 is SQIVND (reference sequence). Germline trimming cut 8 bases from V and 3 bases from J; bases unmatched to any gene: 3. CDR3 amino acids: CASRLAATDTQYF. The CDR3 coding sequence is TGTGCCAGTCGACTAGCGGCGACAGATACGCAGTATTTT.

V gene TRBV9 combines with J gene TRBJ1-2, with TRBD1 identical over 11 bases. The junction had 11 bases not matched to a gene; V was cut back by 8 bases and J by 8 bases. Per the germline V gene, CDR1 is SGDLS and CDR2 is YYNGEE. The CDR3 is 14 residues long. CDR3 nucleotides: TGTGCCAGTCGCCCCGGACAGGGGGCAGGAGGCTACACCTTC. Protein sequence: CASRPGQGAGGYTF.

This clone was counted many times. The chain is built from TRBV7-2 and TRBJ1-5, with TRBD1 as a possible D gene (6 bases). V was pared by 8 bases and J by 4 bases, with 15 bases between. CDR3 length equals 14 residues. Germline CDR1 is SGHTA and CDR2 is FQGNSA. The CDR3 DNA sequence: TGTGCCAGCGGAAAACAGGGAGGGAATCAGCCCCAGCATTTT. This codes for CASGKQGGNQPQHF.

The V gene is TRBV5-6, the J gene TRBJ1-1; TRBD1 might be the D (5 bases). Per germline, CDR1 SGHDT and CDR2 YYEEEE. Trimming pared 1 base from V and 7 bases from J, leaving 14 bases between. CDR3 length equals 14 residues. Here the CDR3 reads CASSLRGAGGEAFF. CDR3 nucleotides: TGTGCCAGCAGCTTGAGGGGAGCCGGGGGTGAAGCTTTCTTT.

The chain combines TRBV10-3 with TRBJ1-1; D possibly corresponds to TRBD1 (6 bases). Germline CDR1 reads ENHRY; CDR2 reads SYGVKD. The CDR3 covers 14 residues. Between the trimmed V and J ends, which lost 3 bases and 1 base, there was a span of 9 bases. The CDR3, as DNA: TGTGCCATCAGTGACAAGGACAGGAACACTGAAGCTTTCTTT. Translation gives CAISDKDRNTEAFF.

This clone was recorded only once. This chain links TRBV9 with TRBJ2-7, with TRBD1 matching over 7 bases. The CDR3 sequence is 15 residues long. V lost 3 bases to trimming and J lost 6 bases; unmatched junction nucleotides: 12. Looked up from germline, CDR1 is SGDLS and CDR2 is YYNGEE. CDR3 sequence: CASSALGQVGGEQYF. For the CDR3, the DNA is TGTGCCAGCAGCGCTTTAGGACAGGTCGGCGGCGAGCAGTACTTC.

Written as DNA, the CDR3 is TGCGCCAGCAGCCAGATTAACCGGGACACCTATGGCTACACCTTC. Its translation is CASSQINRDTYGYTF. The chain joins TRBV4-3 to TRBJ1-2, with a tentative D call TRBD1 (6 bases). Trimming shortened V by 3 bases and J by 4 bases, and 15 bases separated the two germline ends. There are 15 residues in the CDR3. Germline lookup yields CDR1 LGHNA and CDR2 YSLEER.

This clone showed up just a few times. V usage is TRBV14 and J usage is TRBJ2-3, with D unresolved. Trimming removed 5 bases from V and 2 bases from J, with 17 bases in between. Germline V gives CDR1 SGHDN, CDR2 FVKESK. CDR3 length: 16 residues. CDR3 protein: CASSSLTQDFTDTQYF. Here the CDR3 DNA reads TGTGCCAGCAGCTCCCTAACTCAGGATTTCACAGATACGCAGTATTTT.

The chain joins TRBV6-1 to TRBJ1-1; 7 bases match TRBD1. In germline, CDR1 is MNHNS, CDR2 SASEGT. This CDR3 is built from 15 residues. V shed 5 bases and J 2 bases; nucleotides not matched to a gene: 8. The CDR3 DNA reads TGTGCCAGCAGTCTAAGGAACAGGGGAAACACTGAAGCTTTCTTT. This sequence encodes CASSLRNRGNTEAFF.

A single count supports this clone. J is TRBJ1-5 and V is TRBV2; 9 bases fit TRBD1. The CDR3 extends over 15 amino acids. V trimming: 4 bases; J trimming: 6 bases; junction bases outside the gene matches: 7. The germline CDR1 and CDR2 sequences are SNHLY and FYNNEI. The CDR3 here is CASSGTGASGQPQHF. Here the CDR3 DNA reads TGTGCCAGCAGTGGGACAGGGGCATCTGGTCAGCCCCAGCATTTT.

The chain employs TRBV28 and TRBJ1-1; D might be TRBD1 (6 bases). The germline gives CDR1 MDHEN, CDR2 SYDVKM. This CDR3 is built from 15 residues. Trimming removed 5 bases at V and 1 base at J, with 14 bases between. The CDR3 DNA sequence: TGTGCCAGCAGTCTACGTTGGACAGCGAACACTGAAGCTTTCTTT. Translated: CASSLRWTANTEAFF.

This clone showed up just once. The genes are TRBV29-1 and TRBJ2-1, with TRBD2 matching over 14 bases. CDR1 and CDR2 (germline): SQVTM, ANQGSEA. This CDR3 is 15 amino acids long. Unmatched junction bases numbered 8, after V lost 6 bases and J lost 7 bases. CDR3 sequence: CSVAPGLAGGNEQFF. CDR3 nucleotide sequence: TGCAGCGTCGCCCCTGGACTAGCGGGAGGTAATGAGCAGTTCTTC.

The chain carries TRBV6-5 and TRBJ1-5, with 9 bases identical to TRBD1. CDR1 and CDR2 from the germline V gene are MNHEY and SVGAGI. V trimming: 1 base; J trimming: 5 bases; junction bases outside the gene matches: 3. The CDR3 is 15 amino acids. Here the CDR3 DNA reads TGTGCCAGCAGTTACTGGGACAGGGCTGATCAGCCCCAGCATTTT. Translation gives CASSYWDRADQPQHF.

This chain uses TRBV7-6 with TRBJ1-5, with no clear D. V shed 3 bases and J shed 7 bases, with 10 bases lying between them. This CDR3 spans 13 amino acids. The germline V gene has CDR1 SGHVS and CDR2 FNYEAQ. CDR3 sequence reads: CASSLSAEQPQHF. The CDR3 coding sequence is TGTGCCAGCAGCTTGTCTGCGGAACAGCCCCAGCATTTT.

The chain joins TRBV7-2 to TRBJ2-1; a weak D match, TRBD1 (8 bases). The CDR3 has 16 amino acids. Germline V CDR1 and CDR2: SGHTA, FQGNSA. Trimming took 5 bases from V and 4 from J, leaving 18 bases between them. DNA of the CDR3: TGTGCCAGCAGCCCACAGGGGGGGACTGTTTACAATGAGCAGTTCTTC. This sequence encodes CASSPQGGTVYNEQFF.